Listed here are 24 T cell receptor beta chains from one sample, sequenced in a study of T-cell memory formation after mild COVID-19. TCRdb ran MiXCR on the 5' RACE reads and lists one entry per CDR3 protein. This sample has 44,000 or so distinct CDR3 sequences; roughly 9.8% occur once, and the top ten carry about 12%. The specimen sequenced was PBMCs or a T cell subset sorted from them (not recorded which). Receptor source: an adult woman who had mild COVID-19 (a few samples of this study predate the infection). Cell type and time point are not known.

This clonotype came up a few times. The V and J genes are TRBV10-3 and TRBJ2-7, with D possibly matching TRBD2 (7 bases). The germline CDR1 and CDR2 sequences are ENHRY and SYGVKD. Trimming stripped 5 bases from V and 6 bases from J, with 14 bases between. The length of the CDR3 is 13 residues. Here the CDR3 reads CAISLYREGEQYF. The DNA of the CDR3 is TGTGCCATCAGTTTGTACAGGGAGGGCGAGCAGTACTTC.

The chain combines TRBV18 with TRBJ2-7; possible D gene TRBD1, 6 bases. V lost 3 bases, J lost 3 bases, and 9 bases lay in between. Germline V lookup: CDR1 KGHSH, CDR2 LQKENI. CDR3 length: 13 amino acids. CDR3 DNA sequence: TGTGCCAGCTCACCGACAGGAAGCTACGAGCAGTACTTC. Protein product: CASSPTGSYEQYF.

This clonotype was observed a few times. This sequence joins TRBV11-3 and TRBJ2-2, with D perhaps being TRBD1 or TRBD2 (5 bases each). CDR1 SGHNT and CDR2 YENEEA come from the germline V gene. The CDR3 runs to 15 residues. The V gene lost 4 bases and the J gene lost 1 base, with 10 bases spanning the gap. The CDR3 coding sequence is TGTGCCAGCAGCTACGGGGCCCAGAACACCGGGGAGCTGTTTTTT. The encoded protein is CASSYGAQNTGELFF.

This clonotype appeared a few times. The V and J genes are TRBV6-6 and TRBJ1-4; D possibly corresponds to TRBD1 (6 bases). Germline CDR1 MNHNY, CDR2 SVGAGI (reference sequence). The CDR3 consists of 14 residues. V lost 8 bases and J lost 6, with 16 bases in between. CDR3 residues: CASLRGGMDEKLFF. In DNA, the CDR3 is TGTGCCAGCCTTAGGGGGGGGATGGATGAAAAACTGTTTTTT.

The CDR3 nucleotides read TGTGCCAGCAGTGTCTATAGGGCCGTTGGTAATGAGCAGTTCTTC. The encoded protein is CASSVYRAVGNEQFF. The rearrangement joins TRBV2 to TRBJ2-1, with D unclear. V was clipped by 4 bases and J by 7 bases, with 17 bases between them. The CDR3 is 15 residues long. CDR1 is SNHLY, CDR2 FYNNEI, per germline. Complete variable domain (other parts from reference TRBV2 and TRBJ2-1): EPEVTQTPSHQVTQMGQEVILRCVPISNHLYFYWYRQILGQKVEFLVSFYNNEISEKSEIFDDQFSVERPDGSNFTLKIRSTKLEDSAMYFCASSVYRAVGNEQFFGPGTRLTVL.

This chain links TRBV9 with TRBJ1-1; D remains ambiguous. The CDR3 covers 14 residues. Between the trimmed V and J ends, which lost 1 base and 9 bases, there was a span of 16 bases. CDR1 and CDR2 (germline): SGDLS, YYNGEE. CDR3 region: CASSVKSSPLQAFF. CDR3 nucleotide sequence: TGTGCCAGCAGCGTAAAATCATCACCCCTTCAAGCTTTCTTT. The variable domain in full, completed from reference TRBV9 and TRBJ1-1, reads DSGVTQTPKHLITATGQRVTLRCSPRSGDLSVYWYQQSLDQGLQFLIQYYNGEERAKGNILERFSAQQFPDLHSELNLSSLELGDSALYFCASSVKSSPLQAFFGQGTRLTVV.

The chain is built from TRBV27 and TRBJ2-7; D is possibly TRBD2 (5 bases). V was cut by 0 bases and J by 7 bases, with 10 bases left in between. The V gene's germline CDR1 is MNHEY and CDR2 SMNVEV (reference sequence). The CDR3 runs 13 residues. Here the CDR3 reads CASSLSSSGEQYF. CDR3 DNA sequence: TGTGCCAGCAGTTTATCATCCTCGGGGGAGCAGTACTTC.

This clonotype was detected a few times. V and J are TRBV30 and TRBJ2-4, with TRBD2 matching 9 bases. Trimming took 4 bases from V and 7 from J; bases not matched to a gene: 2. CDR3 length: 12 amino acids. Germline CDR1 and CDR2: GTSNPN and SVGIG (reference sequence). The CDR3 region is CAWKAGGNIQYF. CDR3 nucleotides: TGTGCCTGGAAGGCGGGGGGGAACATTCAGTACTTC.

V usage is TRBV4-1 and J usage is TRBJ1-5, with 8 bases aligning to TRBD1. The CDR3 sequence is 14 residues long. Germline CDR1 MGHRA, CDR2 YSYEKL. Trimming cost V 4 bases and J 4 bases; bases outside gene matches: 3. In DNA, the CDR3 is TGCGCCAGCAGCCCATGGACAGGGAATCAGCCCCAGCATTTT. Its translation: CASSPWTGNQPQHF.

This sequence joins TRBV12-3 or TRBV12-4 and TRBJ2-1, with D possibly being TRBD2 (7 bases). Trimming stripped 6 bases from V and 8 bases from J, with 20 bases between. This CDR3 has 15 residues. DNA of the CDR3: TGTGCCAGCAGGGGTTGGGGGGGGGCCTTCTATGAGCAGTTCTTC. It translates to CASRGWGGAFYEQFF.

There are a few counts of this clonotype. The chain links TRBV6-2 or TRBV6-3 to TRBJ2-3; TRBD1 matches 7 bases. Germline assignment: CDR1 MNHEY and CDR2 SVGEGT. The junction had 5 bases not matched to a gene; V was cut back by 0 bases and J by 2 bases. This CDR3 region has 16 residues. CDR3 loop: CASSYSMDRHTDTQYF. In nucleotides, the CDR3 is TGTGCCAGCAGTTACTCGATGGACAGGCACACAGATACGCAGTATTTT.

The chain uses TRBV11-2 and TRBJ2-1, with 10 bases aligning to TRBD2. The CDR3 covers 19 residues. Per the germline V gene, CDR1 is SGHAT and CDR2 is FQNNGV. Trimming cost V 6 bases and J 7 bases; bases outside gene matches: 21. The CDR3 here is CASSYPGGASGRISNEQFF. The CDR3 nucleotides read TGTGCCAGCAGTTACCCCGGGGGGGCTAGCGGGAGAATAAGTAATGAGCAGTTCTTC. Based on the CDR3 plus reference TRBV11-2 and TRBJ2-1, the full variable domain is EAGVAQSPRYKIIEKRQSVAFWCNPISGHATLYWYQQILGQGPKLLIQFQNNGVVDDSQLPKDRFSAERLKGVDSTLKIQPAKLEDSAVYLCASSYPGGASGRISNEQFFGPGTRLTVL.

This clonotype was seen ten or more times. The chain is built from TRBV5-1 and TRBJ2-1; possible D gene TRBD1, 6 bases. The CDR3 length is 16 residues. Deletions cut 4 bases from V and 5 bases from J, with 19 bases between. CDR1 and CDR2 (germline): SGHRS, YFSETQ. CDR3 region: CASSARRGQKDNEQFF. Here the CDR3 DNA reads TGCGCCAGCAGCGCACGCAGGGGCCAGAAGGACAATGAGCAGTTCTTC.

This clonotype was seen ten or more times. The chain combines TRBV12-3 or TRBV12-4 with TRBJ1-4; no firm D call. The V gene lost 3 bases and the J gene lost 5 bases, with 4 bases spanning the gap. The CDR3 runs 12 residues. CDR3 bases: TGTGCCAGCAGTTTTGGGAATGAAAAACTGTTTTTT. It yields the protein CASSFGNEKLFF.

This clonotype was seen a handful of times. The chain combines TRBV20-1 with TRBJ1-6; 7 bases are a match to TRBD1. J gave up 7 bases and V 5 bases, and 8 bases lay outside the gene matches. The CDR3 is 14 residues long. Germline-derived CDR1 and CDR2 are DFQATT and SNEGSKA (reference sequence). The CDR3 protein is CSARPGQSNSPLHF. CDR3 DNA: TGCAGTGCTCGCCCGGGACAGTCGAATTCACCCCTCCACTTT.

This clonotype was seen repeatedly, ten times or more. The chain has TRBV7-2 and TRBJ2-7, with D perhaps given as TRBD1 or TRBD2 (5 bases each). The ends were cut back, 2 bases at V and 6 bases at J, with 17 bases in the middle. The CDR3 totals 15 residues. Germline CDR1 SGHTA, CDR2 FQGNSA. The CDR3 is CASSLISGVGTEQYF. The CDR3 region has the DNA TGTGCCAGCAGCTTAATTTCCGGCGTTGGGACCGAGCAGTACTTC.

In DNA form, the CDR3 reads TGTGCCAGCAGTGGAGGGACTAGTTTTAATGAGCAGTTCTTC. Its protein product is CASSGGTSFNEQFF. The chain is built from TRBV6-2 or TRBV6-3 and TRBJ2-1, with 8 bases aligning to TRBD2. The CDR3 loop spans 14 amino acids. Germline CDR1 MNHEY, CDR2 SVGEGT. J gave up 7 bases and V 5 bases, and 7 bases lay outside the gene matches.

The chain combines TRBV18 with TRBJ2-7, with TRBD1 identical over 7 bases. The CDR3 sequence is 15 residues long. The J segment lost 1 base and the V segment lost 4 bases, leaving 7 bases of the junction unmatched. Germline values: CDR1 KGHSH, CDR2 LQKENI. CDR3 in DNA: TGTGCCAGCTCACAAAGGCAGGGGGATTCCTACGAGCAGTACTTC. This codes for CASSQRQGDSYEQYF.

This clonotype was detected ten times or more. The rearrangement links TRBV29-1 to TRBJ2-1; 7 positions agree with TRBD2. J lost 0 bases, V lost 6 bases, and 8 bases had no gene match. Germline V lookup: CDR1 SQVTM, CDR2 ANQGSEA. The CDR3 covers 15 residues. The DNA of the CDR3 is TGCAGCGTGAGCAGCGGGATCTACTCCTACAATGAGCAGTTCTTC. Its protein is CSVSSGIYSYNEQFF.

The chain joins TRBV6-4 to TRBJ1-2; no clear D. Trimming took off 7 bases at V and 5 bases at J, with 14 bases between the two ends. The CDR3 has 13 residues. Germline CDR1 and CDR2: MRHNA and SNTAGT. CDR3 region: CASKDPAGYGYTF. The CDR3 DNA reads TGTGCCAGCAAGGACCCGGCGGGTTATGGCTACACCTTC.

This clonotype was detected ten times or more. The CDR3 loop reads CASSSYSHKGNSYEQYF. CDR3 coding DNA: TGCGCCAGCAGCTCCTACAGCCACAAGGGGAACTCCTACGAGCAGTACTTC. The chain carries TRBV5-1 and TRBJ2-7; weak D call: TRBD1 (5 bases). V was trimmed by 3 bases and J by 0 bases, leaving 19 bases between them. The CDR3 covers 17 residues. Germline CDR1 reads SGHRS; CDR2 reads YFSETQ. Full variable domain (missing parts from reference TRBV5-1 and TRBJ2-7): KAGVTQTPRYLIKTRGQQVTLSCSPISGHRSVSWYQQTPGQGLQFLFEYFSETQRNKGNFPGRFSGRQFSNSRSEMNVSTLELGDSALYLCASSSYSHKGNSYEQYFGPGTRLTVT.

The table lists this clonotype with a few counts. The V and J genes are TRBV5-1 and TRBJ2-5, with TRBD1 as a possible D gene (6 bases). The germline V gene encodes CDR1 SGHRS and CDR2 YFSETQ. Trimming stripped 0 bases from V and 4 bases from J, with 16 bases between. The CDR3 length is 16 residues. This CDR3 is CASSLAPTGVLETQYF. The CDR3 coding sequence is TGCGCCAGCAGCTTGGCTCCGACAGGTGTACTAGAGACCCAGTACTTC. The full variable domain, completed using reference TRBV5-1 and TRBJ2-5, is KAGVTQTPRYLIKTRGQQVTLSCSPISGHRSVSWYQQTPGQGLQFLFEYFSETQRNKGNFPGRFSGRQFSNSRSEMNVSTLELGDSALYLCASSLAPTGVLETQYFGPGTRLLVL.

The chain employs TRBV24-1 and TRBJ2-4; D uncertain. Germline V CDR1 and CDR2: KGHDR, SFDVKD. This CDR3 region has 13 residues. V was trimmed by 4 bases and J by 8 bases, leaving 11 bases between them. CDR3 in DNA: TGTGCCACCAGTGACCCCAGATCGGACATTCAGTACTTC. Translating it yields CATSDPRSDIQYF.

The rearrangement links TRBV2 to TRBJ2-7; no definite D call. CDR1 SNHLY and CDR2 FYNNEI come from the germline V gene. V gave up 6 bases and J gave up 2 bases, with 2 bases separating them. This CDR3 comprises 10 residues. CDR3 in DNA: TGTGCCAGCAGGACCTACGAGCAGTACTTC. Amino acid sequence: CASRTYEQYF.